The clone carrying this TCR beta chain was recorded many times. The TCR beta CDR3 regions underwent amplification using RNA transcripts as the source. Researchers ran a first-round RT-PCR on the TCR CDR3 using the HTBI primer set. Using its own MiXCR run on the multiplex PCR reads, TCRdb lists one record per CDR3 protein. In the table there are more than 300,000 distinct CDR3 sequences, 18% of which are singletons. The sample originates from a study of T cells in Graves' hyperthyroidism and ophthalmopathy. Study-wide context: Peripheral blood collection took place at initial diagnosis, before any treatment.

There are 17 residues in the CDR3. Germline V gives CDR1 SNHLY, CDR2 FYNNEI. V lost 8 bases and J lost 0; bases outside the gene matches: 10. Input material: blood. J is TRBJ2-6 and V is TRBV2, with TRBD1 matching 7 bases. The receptor was isolated from a man between 18 and 35 years old with Graves' ophthalmopathy. CDR3 protein: CASESGQTDSGANVLTF. The CDR3 region has the DNA TGTGCCAGCGAATCGGGACAGACAGACTCTGGGGCCAACGTCCTGACTTTC.